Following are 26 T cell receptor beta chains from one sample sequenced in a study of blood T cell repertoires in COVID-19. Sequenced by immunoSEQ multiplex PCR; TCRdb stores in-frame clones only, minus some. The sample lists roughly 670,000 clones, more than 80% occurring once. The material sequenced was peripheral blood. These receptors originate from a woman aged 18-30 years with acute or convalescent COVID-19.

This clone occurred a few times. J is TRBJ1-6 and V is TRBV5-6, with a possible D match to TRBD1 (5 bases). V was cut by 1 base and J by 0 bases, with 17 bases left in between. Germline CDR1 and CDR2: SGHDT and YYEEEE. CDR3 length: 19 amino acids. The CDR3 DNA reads TGTGCCAGCAGCTTGTGGGGGACTGGGTTTAGCTCCTATAATTCACCCCTCCACTTT. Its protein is CASSLWGTGFSSYNSPLHF. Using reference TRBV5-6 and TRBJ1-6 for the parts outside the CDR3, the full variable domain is DAGVTQSPTHLIKTRGQQVTLRCSPKSGHDTVSWYQQALGQGPQFIFQYYEEEERQRGNFPDRFSGHQFPNYSSELNVNALLLGDSALYLCASSLWGTGFSSYNSPLHFGNGTRLTVT.

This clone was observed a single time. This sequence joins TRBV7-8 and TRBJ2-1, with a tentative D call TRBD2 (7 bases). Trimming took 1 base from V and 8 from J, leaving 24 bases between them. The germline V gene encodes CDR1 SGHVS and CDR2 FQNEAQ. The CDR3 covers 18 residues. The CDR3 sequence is CASSLGIVSGGALDEQFF. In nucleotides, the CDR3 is TGTGCCAGCAGCTTAGGGATAGTGAGTGGGGGGGCTTTGGATGAGCAGTTCTTC.

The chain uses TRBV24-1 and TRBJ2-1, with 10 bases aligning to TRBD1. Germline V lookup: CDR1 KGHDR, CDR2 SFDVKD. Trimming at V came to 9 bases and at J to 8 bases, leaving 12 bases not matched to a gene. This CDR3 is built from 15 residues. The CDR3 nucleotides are TGTGCCACCTCACCCCCGGGACAGGGGAACCATGAGCAGTTCTTC. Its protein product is CATSPPGQGNHEQFF.

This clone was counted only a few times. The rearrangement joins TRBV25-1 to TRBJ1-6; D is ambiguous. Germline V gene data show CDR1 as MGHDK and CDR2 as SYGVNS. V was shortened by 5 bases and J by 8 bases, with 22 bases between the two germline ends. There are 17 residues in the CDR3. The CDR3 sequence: CASSSFDATGEDSPLHF. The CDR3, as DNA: TGTGCCAGCAGTTCGTTCGACGCGACCGGGGAGGATTCACCCCTCCACTTT.

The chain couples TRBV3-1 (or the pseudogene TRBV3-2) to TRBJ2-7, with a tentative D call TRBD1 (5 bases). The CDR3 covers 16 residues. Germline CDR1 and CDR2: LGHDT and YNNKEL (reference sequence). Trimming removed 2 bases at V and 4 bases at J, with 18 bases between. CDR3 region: CASSQRTTGAFYEQYF. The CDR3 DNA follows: TGTGCCAGCAGCCAAAGGACAACTGGGGCCTTTTACGAGCAGTACTTC.

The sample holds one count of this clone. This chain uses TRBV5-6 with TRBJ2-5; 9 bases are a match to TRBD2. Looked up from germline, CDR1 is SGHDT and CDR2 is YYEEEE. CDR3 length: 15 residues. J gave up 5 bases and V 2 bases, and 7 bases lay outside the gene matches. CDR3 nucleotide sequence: TGTGCCAGCAGCTTTCCTAGCGGGGCGAGGGAGACCCAGTACTTC. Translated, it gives CASSFPSGARETQYF.

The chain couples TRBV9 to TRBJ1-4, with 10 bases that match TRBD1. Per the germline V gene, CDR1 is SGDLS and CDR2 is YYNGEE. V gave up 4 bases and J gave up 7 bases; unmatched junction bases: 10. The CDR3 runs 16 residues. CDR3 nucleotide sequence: TGTGCCAGCAGCCCTCGGGGGAGGGACAGGGGTGAAAAACTGTTTTTT. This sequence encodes CASSPRGRDRGEKLFF.

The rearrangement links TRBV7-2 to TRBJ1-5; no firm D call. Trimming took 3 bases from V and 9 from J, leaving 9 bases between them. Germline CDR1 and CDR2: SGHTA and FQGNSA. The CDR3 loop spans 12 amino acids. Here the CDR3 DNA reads TGTGCCAGCAGCTTCGAACATCTGCCCCAGCATTTT. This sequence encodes CASSFEHLPQHF.

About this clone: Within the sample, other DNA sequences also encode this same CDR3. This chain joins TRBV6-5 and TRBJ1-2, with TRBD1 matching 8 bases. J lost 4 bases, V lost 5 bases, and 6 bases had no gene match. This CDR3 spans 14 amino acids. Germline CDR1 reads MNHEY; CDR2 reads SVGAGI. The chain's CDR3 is CASSPGQGPYGYTF. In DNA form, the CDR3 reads TGTGCCAGCAGTCCTGGACAGGGACCCTATGGCTACACCTTC.

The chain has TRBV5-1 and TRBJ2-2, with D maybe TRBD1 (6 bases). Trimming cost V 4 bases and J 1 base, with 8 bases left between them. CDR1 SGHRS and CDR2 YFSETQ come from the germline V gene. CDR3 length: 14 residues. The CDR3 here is CASSAQGNTGELFF. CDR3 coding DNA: TGCGCCAGCAGCGCACAGGGGAACACCGGGGAGCTGTTTTTT.

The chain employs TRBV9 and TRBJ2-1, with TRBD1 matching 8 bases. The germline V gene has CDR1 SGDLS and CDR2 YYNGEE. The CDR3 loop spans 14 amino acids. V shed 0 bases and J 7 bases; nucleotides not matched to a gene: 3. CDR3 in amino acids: CASSVGGQENEQFF. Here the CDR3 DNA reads TGTGCCAGCAGCGTAGGGGGACAGGAAAATGAGCAGTTCTTC.

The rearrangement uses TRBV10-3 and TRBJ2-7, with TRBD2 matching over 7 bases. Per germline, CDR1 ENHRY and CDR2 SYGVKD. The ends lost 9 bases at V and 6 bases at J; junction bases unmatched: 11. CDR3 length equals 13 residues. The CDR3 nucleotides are TGTGCCATACCAGGGAGGGTGGACGGCGAGCAGTACTTC. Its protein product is CAIPGRVDGEQYF.

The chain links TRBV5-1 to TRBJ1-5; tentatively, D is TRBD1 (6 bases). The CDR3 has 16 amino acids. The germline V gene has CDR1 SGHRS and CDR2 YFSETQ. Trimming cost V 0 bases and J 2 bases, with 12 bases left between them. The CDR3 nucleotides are TGCGCCAGCAGCTTGGCTCAGGGGATTTGCAATCAGCCCCAGCATTTT. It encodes CASSLAQGICNQPQHF. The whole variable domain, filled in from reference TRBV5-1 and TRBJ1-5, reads KAGVTQTPRYLIKTRGQQVTLSCSPISGHRSVSWYQQTPGQGLQFLFEYFSETQRNKGNFPGRFSGRQFSNSRSEMNVSTLELGDSALYLCASSLAQGICNQPQHFGDGTRLSIL.

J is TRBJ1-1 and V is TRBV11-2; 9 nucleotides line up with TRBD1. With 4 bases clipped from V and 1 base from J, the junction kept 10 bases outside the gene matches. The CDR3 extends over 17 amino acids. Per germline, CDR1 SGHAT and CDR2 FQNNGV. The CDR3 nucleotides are TGTGCCAGCAGCTCAATTCGGGACAGGGTTAAGAACACTGAAGCTTTCTTT. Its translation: CASSSIRDRVKNTEAFF.

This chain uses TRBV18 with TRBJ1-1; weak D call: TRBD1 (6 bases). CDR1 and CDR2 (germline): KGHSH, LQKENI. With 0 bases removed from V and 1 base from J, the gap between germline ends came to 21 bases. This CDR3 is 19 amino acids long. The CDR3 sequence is CASSPPHGGPGTTNTEAFF. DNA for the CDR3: TGTGCCAGCTCACCACCTCATGGGGGCCCCGGGACAACGAACACTGAAGCTTTCTTT.

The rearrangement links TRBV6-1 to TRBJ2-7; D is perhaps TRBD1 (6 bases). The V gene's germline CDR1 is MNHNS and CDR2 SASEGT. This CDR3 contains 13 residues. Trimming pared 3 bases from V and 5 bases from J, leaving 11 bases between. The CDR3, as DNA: TGTGCCAGCAGTGAGCTCGACAGGAACGAGCAGTACTTC. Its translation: CASSELDRNEQYF.

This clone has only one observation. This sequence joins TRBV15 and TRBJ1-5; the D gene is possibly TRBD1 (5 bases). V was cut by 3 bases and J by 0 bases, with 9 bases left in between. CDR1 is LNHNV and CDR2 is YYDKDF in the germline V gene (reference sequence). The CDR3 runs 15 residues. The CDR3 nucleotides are TGTGCCACCAGCAGTGGAACAGGTAGCAATCAGCCCCAGCATTTT. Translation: CATSSGTGSNQPQHF.

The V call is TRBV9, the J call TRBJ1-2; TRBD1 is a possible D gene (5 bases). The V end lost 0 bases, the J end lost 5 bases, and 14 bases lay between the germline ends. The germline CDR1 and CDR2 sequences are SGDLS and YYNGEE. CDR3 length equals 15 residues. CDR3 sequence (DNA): TGTGCCAGCAGCGTAGGACAGAGGAATGCGTATGGCTACACCTTC. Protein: CASSVGQRNAYGYTF.

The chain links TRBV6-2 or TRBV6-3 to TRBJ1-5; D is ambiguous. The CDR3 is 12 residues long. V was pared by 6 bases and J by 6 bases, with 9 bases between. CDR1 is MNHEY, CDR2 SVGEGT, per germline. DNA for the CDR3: TGTGCCAGCAGCCAACGGGGTCAGCCCCAGCATTTT. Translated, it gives CASSQRGQPQHF.

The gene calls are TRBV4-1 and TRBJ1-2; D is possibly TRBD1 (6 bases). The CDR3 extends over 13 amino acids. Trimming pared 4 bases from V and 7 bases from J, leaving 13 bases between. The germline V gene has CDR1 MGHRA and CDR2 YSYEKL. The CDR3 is CASSLDRTLGYTF. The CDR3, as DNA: TGCGCCAGCAGCCTAGACAGGACTCTTGGCTACACCTTC.

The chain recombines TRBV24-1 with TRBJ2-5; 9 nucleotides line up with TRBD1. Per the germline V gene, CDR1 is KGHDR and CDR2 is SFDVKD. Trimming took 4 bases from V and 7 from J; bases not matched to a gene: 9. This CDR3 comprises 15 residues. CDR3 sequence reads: CATSDQRTGVWTQYF. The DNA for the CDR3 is TGTGCCACCAGTGACCAAAGGACAGGGGTGTGGACCCAGTACTTC.

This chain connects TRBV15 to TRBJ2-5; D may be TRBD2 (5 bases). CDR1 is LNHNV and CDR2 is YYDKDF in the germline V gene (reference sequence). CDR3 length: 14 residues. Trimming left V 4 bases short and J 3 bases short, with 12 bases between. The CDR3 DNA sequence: TGTGCCACCAGCAATCCCAAGGGAGAAGAGACCCAGTACTTC. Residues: CATSNPKGEETQYF.

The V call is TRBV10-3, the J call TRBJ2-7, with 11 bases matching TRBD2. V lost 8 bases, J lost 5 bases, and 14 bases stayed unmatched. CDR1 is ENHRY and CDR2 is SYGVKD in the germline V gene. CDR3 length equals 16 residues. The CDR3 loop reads CAIGSSGGFLFDEQYF. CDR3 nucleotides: TGTGCCATCGGGTCTAGCGGGGGGTTTCTGTTCGACGAGCAGTACTTC.

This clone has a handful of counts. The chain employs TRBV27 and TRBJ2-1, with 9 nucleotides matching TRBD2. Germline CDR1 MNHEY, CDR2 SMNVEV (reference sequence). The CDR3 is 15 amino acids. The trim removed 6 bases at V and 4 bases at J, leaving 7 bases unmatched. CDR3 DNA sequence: TGTGCCAGCAGCCCCAGCGGGGGGCCGTACAATGAGCAGTTCTTC. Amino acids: CASSPSGGPYNEQFF.

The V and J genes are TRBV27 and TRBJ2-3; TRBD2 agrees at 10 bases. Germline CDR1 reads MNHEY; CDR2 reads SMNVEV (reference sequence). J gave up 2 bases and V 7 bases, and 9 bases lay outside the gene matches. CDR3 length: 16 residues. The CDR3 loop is CASKLALAGATDTQYF. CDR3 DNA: TGTGCCAGCAAACTTGCGCTAGCGGGGGCCACAGATACGCAGTATTTT.

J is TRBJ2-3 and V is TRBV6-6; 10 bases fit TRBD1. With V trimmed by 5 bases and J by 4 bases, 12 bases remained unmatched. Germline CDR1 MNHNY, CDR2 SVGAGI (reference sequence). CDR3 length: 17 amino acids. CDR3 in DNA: TGTGCCAGCAGTCCTCCCAAGACAGGGGGCCGGGCAGATACGCAGTATTTT. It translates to CASSPPKTGGRADTQYF.